This T cell receptor beta chain derives from a study of blood T cell repertoires in COVID-19 (dated by TCRdb to 2020 to 2022). About the investigation overall: The collaborator samples originated in the United States, Italy and Spain and spanned the acute and convalescent phases of COVID-19. The material from the prospective study consisted of cDNA or gDNA derived from T cells, B-cell-depleted T cells, or PBMCs. Deeply sampled blood TCRbeta repertoires from subjects exposed to, actively infected with, or recovered from COVID-19 were included in the dataset. A freely available public database, intended as a resource for researchers studying the immune response to SARS-CoV-2, is where the repertoires were released. Samples came from the ongoing ImmuneRACE study (first 160 participants) plus 1,254 subjects from 6 global collaborators. Nearly every sample came with metadata listing a de-identified subject ID, COVID-19 status, age in years and sex. Where available, HLA class I and class II types were obtained from metadata supplied by the sample provider rather than from assay-based typing. The study at large found these results: The quantity of clinical and demographic metadata differed by source and by participant and was supplied without curation.

About this clone: The antigen this receptor binds is unknown. No much larger clone is present one base from it, and per-base qualities are unavailable.

At one collaborating source in Seattle, patients were enrolled during active infection and were followed longitudinally through the course of disease. The collaborating institutions used their own protocols to collect whole blood in K2EDTA tubes. For TCRbeta analysis, collaborator samples were shipped as frozen whole blood, as isolated PBMCs, or as DNA extracted from either sample type. TCRbeta CDR3 regions were amplified from genomic DNA by means of the immunoSEQ Assay, a bias-controlled multiplex PCR. On the study's bioinformatics: Within the assay, amplification of reference gene primers was used to estimate how many nucleated cells each sample contained. To quantify the absolute abundance of each unique TCRbeta CDR3 rearrangement, sequence reads were collapsed and filtered. For each sample, productive Simpson clonality was calculated as the square root of Simpson's diversity index over productive rearrangements. TCRdb holds this immuneACCESS table with in-frame rearrangements only. Some clones are missing; in checked studies, unresolved V genes explain under half, and the rest has no known cause. V, J and clone size are taken as reported in that table, and D and trimming were inferred from the DNA itself. Present in this sample are 200,000 to 250,000 clones, 83% of which were seen just once. The ten biggest clones cover about 1.3% of the sample.

The clonotype was recovered from a woman in her thirties with COVID-19, enrolled during active disease. Sequencing was carried out using peripheral blood.

The DNA reads TGTGCCAGCAGCTATGGGACTGGGAACACTGAAGCTTTCTTT. This translates into CASSYGTGNTEAFF. The sequence is built from TRBV7-2 and TRBJ1-1, with a tentative D gene TRBD1 over 5 matching bases. From the germline V gene, CDR1 is SGHTA and CDR2 is FQGNSA. Its CDR3 holds 14 amino acids, cysteine through phenylalanine. Only CDR3 DNA remains: 42 bases, in frame from the first base. V lost 4 bases and J lost 1 base; the stretch between them is 10 bases long.